Below are 30 T cell receptor beta chains sequenced from a single sample in a study of post-analysis software for immune sequencing data. Whole-study findings and limits: A few TRBV segments, TRBV5-6, TRBV5-1 and TRBV20-1 among them, were found more frequent in patients than controls.

These receptors' targets are unknown. Unique molecular identifiers were built into the TCR beta cDNA libraries. TCRdb called the PCR reads again in MiXCR, with one record for every CDR3 protein. The table has fewer than 900,000 distinct CDR3 sequences, just over 45% seen once. Sequences were obtained from blood. These receptors originate from a girl aged 10-17 years with multiple sclerosis.

The V and J genes are TRBV2 and TRBJ2-1, with 10 bases fitting TRBD2. Germline V gene sequence: CDR1 SNHLY, CDR2 FYNNEI. The CDR3 loop spans 13 amino acids. The J segment lost 10 bases and the V segment lost 7 bases, leaving 7 bases of the junction unmatched. CDR3 in DNA: TGTGCCAGCAAACCGGGACTAGCGAGAGAGCAGTTCTTC. Its protein is CASKPGLAREQFF.

This chain joins TRBV29-1 and TRBJ2-7; no clear D gene. CDR3 length: 10 amino acids. Trimming shortened V by 4 bases and J by 5 bases, and 6 bases separated the two germline ends. CDR1 is SQVTM and CDR2 is ANQGSEA in the germline V gene. The CDR3 spells CSVVGNEQYF. Written as DNA, the CDR3 is TGCAGCGTTGTCGGTAACGAGCAGTACTTC.

The V gene is TRBV27, the J gene TRBJ2-4; perhaps TRBD2 as D (6 bases). Near its end, the DNA agrees better with TRBJ2-7, so the J call may be wrong. The CDR3 extends over 14 amino acids. Germline loops: CDR1 MNHEY, CDR2 SMNVEV (reference sequence). The CDR3 DNA is TGTGCCAGCAGCCCTAATCGGCGGGGATCCGAGCAGTACTTC. This codes for CASSPNRRGSEQYF.

About this clonotype: Compared with germline, one end of the junction differs, possibly owing to a read error. CDR3 sequence (DNA): TGTGCTAGCAGCCCATGGAAGCGGGAGGGTAGGAAGACCCAGTACTTC. This sequence encodes CASSPWKREGRKTQYF. The chain recombines TRBV7-7 with TRBJ2-5; TRBD2 agrees at 10 bases. This CDR3 has 16 amino acids. Looked up from germline, CDR1 is SSHAT and CDR2 is FNYEAQ (reference sequence).

The J gene is TRBJ2-7, the V gene TRBV4-3, with D perhaps matching TRBD1 or TRBD2 (6 bases each). Germline V CDR1 and CDR2: LGHNA, YSLEER. With 0 bases removed from V and 7 bases from J, the gap between germline ends came to 16 bases. The CDR3 runs to 15 residues. The CDR3 DNA sequence: TGCGCCAGCAGCCAAGATTCGGGGGCCATTCTGGAGCAGTACTTC. The encoded protein is CASSQDSGAILEQYF.

The chain couples TRBV28 to TRBJ2-1; TRBD2 matches 7 bases. CDR3 size: 18 residues. The junction had 16 bases not matched to a gene; V was cut back by 5 bases and J by 3 bases. From germline, CDR1 is MDHEN and CDR2 SYDVKM. CDR3 residues: CASSPPRLADGYYNEQFF. CDR3 sequence (DNA): TGTGCCAGCAGTCCCCCCCGCCTAGCGGACGGTTACTACAATGAGCAGTTCTTC.

This clonotype was found a few times. The chain couples TRBV29-1 to TRBJ2-7; unclear D gene. The CDR3 covers 15 residues. Per the germline V gene, CDR1 is SQVTM and CDR2 is ANQGSEA. The V end was cut by 1 base, the J end by 4 bases, with 17 bases between. The CDR3, as DNA: TGCAGCGTTGAAGTGGTCATCGACACGGCTTACGAGCAGTACTTC. Translated, it gives CSVEVVIDTAYEQYF.

The chain is built from TRBV7-2 and TRBJ2-7; 7 nucleotides match TRBD2. The junction had 7 bases not matched to a gene; V was cut back by 5 bases and J by 3 bases. The V gene's germline CDR1 is SGHTA and CDR2 FQGNSA. This CDR3 is built from 14 residues. CDR3 DNA: TGTGCCAGCAGCAGAGAAGCTAGCGGCTACGAGCAGTACTTC. Encoded protein: CASSREASGYEQYF.

The chain recombines TRBV5-1 with TRBJ1-1; no clear D. CDR1 is SGHRS and CDR2 is YFSETQ in the germline V gene. The CDR3 has 14 amino acids. Trimming took off 0 bases at V and 1 base at J, with 7 bases between the two ends. CDR3 nucleotide sequence: TGCGCCAGCAGCTTGGATCGGAGGAACACTGAAGCTTTCTTT. Its protein is CASSLDRRNTEAFF.

The chain joins TRBV29-1 to TRBJ2-3; D remains ambiguous. The germline V gene has CDR1 SQVTM and CDR2 ANQGSEA. The CDR3 is made up of 14 amino acids. V was cut by 4 bases and J by 1 base, with 12 bases left in between. CDR3 residues: CSVGVLDRTDTQYF. The CDR3 nucleotides are TGCAGCGTTGGCGTCTTGGACCGCACAGATACGCAGTATTTT.

The chain is built from TRBV7-9 and TRBJ2-7, with D maybe TRBD2 (6 bases). The CDR3 runs to 13 residues. Trimming left V 4 bases short and J 2 bases short, with 9 bases between. Germline V CDR1 and CDR2: SEHNR, FQNEAQ (reference sequence). The CDR3 spells CASSWEVTYEQYF. CDR3 DNA: TGTGCCAGCAGCTGGGAGGTGACCTACGAGCAGTACTTC.

Here the CDR3 DNA reads TGTGCCAGCAGCTTGGCGCTAGCGGGAGTAGCAGATACGCAGTATTTT. Amino acid sequence: CASSLALAGVADTQYF. The gene calls are TRBV5-5 and TRBJ2-3; 10 bases line up with TRBD2. The trim removed 0 bases at V and 4 bases at J, leaving 5 bases unmatched. The CDR3 consists of 16 residues. The V gene's germline CDR1 is SGHKS and CDR2 YYEKEE (reference sequence).

As regards this clonotype: A much larger clone differs from this one at a single base, so this may be a read error. The V call is TRBV6-6, the J call TRBJ2-1, with D hard to call. The germline V gene encodes CDR1 MNHNY and CDR2 SVGAGI (reference sequence). The CDR3 sequence is 11 residues long. The V and J ends lost 5 bases and 13 bases respectively, with 12 bases between them. The CDR3 sequence is CASSAEETQFF. The CDR3 bases are TGTGCCAGCAGTGCTGAGGAGACCCAGTTCTTC.

This clonotype has ten or more counts. The rearrangement joins TRBV6-4 to TRBJ2-3; TRBD2 matches at 10 bases. Trimming took 2 bases from V and 6 from J; bases not matched to a gene: 5. Germline V gene data show CDR1 as MRHNA and CDR2 as SNTAGT. This CDR3 region has 15 residues. The CDR3 region has the DNA TGTGCCAGCAGTGACGCAGCGGGAGGGAGGGATACGCAGTATTTT. Protein: CASSDAAGGRDTQYF.

This clonotype was observed once. This chain uses TRBV6-1 with TRBJ1-2; 8 positions agree with TRBD1. In germline, CDR1 is MNHNS, CDR2 SASEGT. J lost 8 bases, V lost 7 bases, and 6 bases had no gene match. The CDR3 is 12 amino acids. CDR3 residues: CASTPTGAGYTF. CDR3 DNA: TGTGCCAGCACCCCGACAGGGGCAGGCTACACCTTC.

The table lists this clonotype with a few counts. The CDR3 DNA sequence: TGTGCCAGCAGCAAAGGGGACAGGGAAAGGAATGAAAAACTGTTTTTT. Its translation: CASSKGDRERNEKLFF. This rearrangement joins TRBV21-1 to TRBJ1-4; TRBD1, the table's D call, was not compared with the DNA. TRBV21-1 is a listed pseudogene. The length of the CDR3 is 16 residues.

This clonotype was counted once. The rearrangement uses TRBV20-1 and TRBJ2-4; D perhaps matches TRBD2 (6 bases). The DNA end is a closer match to TRBJ2-7, so the J assignment may be wrong. CDR1 and CDR2 from the germline V gene are DFQATT and SNEGSKA (reference sequence). CDR3 length equals 15 residues. CDR3 amino acids: CSAREGLRTVGEQYF. Written as DNA, the CDR3 is TGCAGTGCTAGAGAGGGACTCCGAACGGTCGGCGAGCAGTACTTC.

The chain links TRBV7-9 to TRBJ2-3; D is perhaps TRBD2 (6 bases). The CDR3 covers 12 residues. V lost 5 bases, J lost 14 bases, and 17 bases lay in between. Germline CDR1 SEHNR, CDR2 FQNEAQ (reference sequence). The CDR3: CASSTGLGRGYF. In nucleotides, the CDR3 is TGTGCCAGCAGCACCGGACTGGGGCGGGGGTATTTT.

The chain uses TRBV4-1 and TRBJ2-7, with 16 bases fitting TRBD2. The germline V gene has CDR1 MGHRA and CDR2 YSYEKL. The length of the CDR3 is 19 residues. Losses at the gene ends were 0 bases for V and 2 bases for J; bases not matched to a gene: 7. CDR3 amino acids: CASSQDLYGTSGRAYEQYF. CDR3 nucleotide sequence: TGCGCCAGCAGCCAAGATCTCTACGGGACTAGCGGGAGGGCCTACGAGCAGTACTTC.

Only a few counts were recorded for this clonotype. This sequence joins TRBV9 and TRBJ1-2, with 10 bases matching TRBD1. Germline V gene data show CDR1 as SGDLS and CDR2 as YYNGEE. The CDR3 is made up of 17 amino acids. The V and J ends lost 4 bases and 2 bases, in that order; junction bases with no gene match: 11. The CDR3 DNA reads TGTGCCAGCAGCCCATTGGTAGGGACAGGGGTGAACTATGGCTACACCTTC. Protein sequence: CASSPLVGTGVNYGYTF.

A few counts support this clonotype. The DNA for the CDR3 is TGCAGCGTTGAGGCAGGGGGTAGTGAAAAACTGTTTTTT. Translation gives CSVEAGGSEKLFF. The rearrangement joins TRBV29-1 to TRBJ1-4; TRBD1 matches at 7 bases. CDR1 is SQVTM, CDR2 ANQGSEA, per germline. V lost 3 bases and J lost 7; bases outside the gene matches: 5. This CDR3 is 13 amino acids long.

The chain employs TRBV12-3 or TRBV12-4 and TRBJ1-4, with no clear D. V was trimmed by 6 bases and J by 8 bases, leaving 19 bases between them. This CDR3 contains 15 residues. The CDR3 spells CASRAQDVPGEKLFF. The CDR3 coding sequence is TGTGCCAGCAGAGCCCAGGACGTACCGGGGGAAAAACTGTTTTTT.

In its sample, this clonotype was seen a few times. This chain connects TRBV20-1 to TRBJ2-5; TRBD2 might be the D (5 bases). TRBJ2-7 matches the DNA end more closely, so the J call is doubtful. This CDR3 is 14 amino acids long. Germline values: CDR1 DFQATT, CDR2 SNEGSKA (reference sequence). The chain's CDR3 is CSAIPSFRPNEQYF. The CDR3 nucleotides read TGCAGTGCGATACCTAGCTTCCGTCCGAACGAGCAGTACTTC.

The V gene is TRBV6-2 or TRBV6-3, the J gene TRBJ1-1, with D hard to call. The CDR3 is made up of 14 amino acids. Looked up from germline, CDR1 is MNHEY and CDR2 is SVGEGT. V lost 3 bases and J lost 2, with 10 bases in between. The CDR3 nucleotides are TGTGCCAGCAGTTATCGGACCCTAAACACTGAAGCTTTCTTT. Translated: CASSYRTLNTEAFF.

The DNA for the CDR3 is TGTGCCAGCAGCTCCGTTGAGCGGGAGGGCCCGGTGACAGATACGCAGTATTTT. Amino acid sequence: CASSSVEREGPVTDTQYF. This chain connects TRBV7-8 to TRBJ2-3; 10 nucleotides agree with TRBD2. This CDR3 has 18 amino acids. V shed 4 bases, J shed 3 bases, and the junction held 13 bases outside the gene matches. CDR1 is SGHVS and CDR2 is FQNEAQ in the germline V gene.

This clonotype turned up a few times. The rearrangement links TRBV24-1 to TRBJ2-5; possibly TRBD2 for D (6 bases). The V end lost 4 bases, the J end lost 5 bases, and 16 bases lay between the germline ends. Germline CDR1 reads KGHDR; CDR2 reads SFDVKD. This CDR3 has 15 amino acids. The CDR3 DNA reads as TGTGCCACCAGTGAGGGAGGCCGAAAAAGGGAGACCCAGTACTTC. This gives the protein CATSEGGRKRETQYF.

The chain employs TRBV12-3 or TRBV12-4 and TRBJ2-3; 9 bases are shared with TRBD2. The CDR3 runs 15 residues. Trimming took 4 bases from V and 2 from J; bases not matched to a gene: 4. The CDR3 loop reads CASSSLAGTTDTQYF. DNA of the CDR3: TGTGCCAGCAGTTCGCTAGCGGGGACCACAGATACGCAGTATTTT.

This chain connects TRBV6-2 or TRBV6-3 to TRBJ2-3; no reliable D call. V was shortened by 3 bases and J by 3 bases, with 16 bases between the two germline ends. CDR1 is MNHEY, CDR2 SVGEGT, per germline. The CDR3 is 16 residues long. Here the CDR3 DNA reads TGTGCCAGCAGTTATATTTACTTGTCGACGACAGATACGCAGTATTTT. This translates into CASSYIYLSTTDTQYF.

The chain recombines TRBV10-3 with TRBJ1-1; TRBD1 agrees at 10 bases. J lost 6 bases, V lost 6 bases, and 10 bases had no gene match. CDR3 size: 15 residues. Germline V gene lookup returns CDR1 ENHRY and CDR2 SYGVKD. CDR3 DNA sequence: TGTGCCATCAGCCTAGGACAGGGGGGACTGCCTGAAGCTTTCTTT. The encoded protein is CAISLGQGGLPEAFF.

This clonotype has at least ten counts. This rearrangement joins TRBV2 to TRBJ1-1, with a possible D match to TRBD1 (6 bases). The germline gives CDR1 SNHLY, CDR2 FYNNEI. The germline V and J ends were trimmed by 3 bases and 1 base, with 18 bases remaining between them. The CDR3 runs 17 residues. CDR3 coding DNA: TGTGCCAGCAGTGAGAGAACCCAGGGGTTGGCGAACACTGAAGCTTTCTTT. Translating it yields CASSERTQGLANTEAFF.